Listed here is a single T cell receptor beta chain. This sample stems from a study of T cells expressing NK-cell markers. Study context: Just one sequenced donor of eight was HCMV-seronegative, while seven were seropositive.

TCR beta cDNA was made by 5'RACE template switching with UMIs. With the 5' RACE reads reprocessed, TCRdb shows one record per CDR3 protein and no DNA. Across some 460,000 distinct CDR3 sequences, the top ten clones capture over 1.1% of the sample. Germline-derived CDR1 and CDR2 are SGHNT and YYREEE (reference sequence). The CDR3 covers 16 residues. The gene calls are TRBV5-4 and TRBJ1-1; the TCRdb call, TRBD1, lacks DNA for checking. Sequencing was performed on blood T cells: a sorted CD56 or NKG2C T cell subset, CD4+ or CD8+ T cells, or bulk PBMC T cells (not recorded which). The clonotype was recovered from a woman aged 50 to 60 in good health. CDR3 amino acids: CASSLAGTVRNTEAFF.